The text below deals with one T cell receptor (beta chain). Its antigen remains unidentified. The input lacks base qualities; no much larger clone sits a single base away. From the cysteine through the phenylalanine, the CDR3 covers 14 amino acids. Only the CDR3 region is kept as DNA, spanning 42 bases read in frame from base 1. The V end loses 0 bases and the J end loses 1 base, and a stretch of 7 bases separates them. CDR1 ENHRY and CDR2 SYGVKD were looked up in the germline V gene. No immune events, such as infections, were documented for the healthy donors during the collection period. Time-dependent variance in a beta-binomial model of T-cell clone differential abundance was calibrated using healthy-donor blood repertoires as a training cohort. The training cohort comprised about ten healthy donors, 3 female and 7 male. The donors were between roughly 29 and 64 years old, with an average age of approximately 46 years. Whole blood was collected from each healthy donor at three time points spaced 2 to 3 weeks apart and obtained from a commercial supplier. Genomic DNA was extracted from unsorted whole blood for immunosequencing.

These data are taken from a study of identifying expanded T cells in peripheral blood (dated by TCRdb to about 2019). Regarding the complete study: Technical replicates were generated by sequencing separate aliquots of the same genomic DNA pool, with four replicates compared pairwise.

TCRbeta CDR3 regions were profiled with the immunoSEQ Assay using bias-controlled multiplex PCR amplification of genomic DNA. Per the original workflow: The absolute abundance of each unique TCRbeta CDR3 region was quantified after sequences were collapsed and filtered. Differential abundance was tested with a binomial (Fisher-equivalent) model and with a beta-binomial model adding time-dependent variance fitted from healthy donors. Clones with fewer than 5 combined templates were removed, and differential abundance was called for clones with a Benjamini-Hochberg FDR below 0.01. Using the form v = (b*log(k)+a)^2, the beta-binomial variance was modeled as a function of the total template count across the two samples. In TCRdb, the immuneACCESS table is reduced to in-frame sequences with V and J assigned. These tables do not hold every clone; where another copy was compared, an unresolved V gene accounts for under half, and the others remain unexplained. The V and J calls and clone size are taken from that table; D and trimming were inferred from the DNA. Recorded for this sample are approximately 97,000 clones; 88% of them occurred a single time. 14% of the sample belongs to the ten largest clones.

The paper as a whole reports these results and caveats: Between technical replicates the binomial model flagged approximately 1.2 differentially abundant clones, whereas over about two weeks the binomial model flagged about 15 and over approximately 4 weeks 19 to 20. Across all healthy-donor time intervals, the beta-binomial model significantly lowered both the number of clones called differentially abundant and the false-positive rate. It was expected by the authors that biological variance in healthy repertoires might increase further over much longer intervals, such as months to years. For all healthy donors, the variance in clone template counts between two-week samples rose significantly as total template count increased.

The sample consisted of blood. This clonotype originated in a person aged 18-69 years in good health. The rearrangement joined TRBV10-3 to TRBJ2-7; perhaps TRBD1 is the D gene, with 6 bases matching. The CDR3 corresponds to CAISESGQSYEQYF. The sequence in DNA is TGTGCCATCAGTGAGTCGGGACAATCCTACGAGCAGTACTTC.